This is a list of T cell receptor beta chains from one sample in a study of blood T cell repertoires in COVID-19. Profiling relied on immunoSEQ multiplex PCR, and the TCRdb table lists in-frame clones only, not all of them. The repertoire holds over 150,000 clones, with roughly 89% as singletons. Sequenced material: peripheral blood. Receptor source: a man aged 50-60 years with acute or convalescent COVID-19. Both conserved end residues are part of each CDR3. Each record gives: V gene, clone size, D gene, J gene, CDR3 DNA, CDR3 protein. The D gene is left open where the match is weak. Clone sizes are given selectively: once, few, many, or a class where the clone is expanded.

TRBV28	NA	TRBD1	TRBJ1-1	TGTGCCAGCAGTCGGACAGGGAATACTGAAGCTTTCTTT	CASSRTGNTEAFF
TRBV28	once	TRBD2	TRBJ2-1	TGTGCCAGCAGTACCTATCTAGCGGCCTCCTACAATGAGCAGTTCTTC	CASSTYLAASYNEQFF
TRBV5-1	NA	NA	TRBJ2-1	TGCGCCAGCAGCTTGGTTGTTCGGCGGGCGGGTGAGCAGTTCTTC	CASSLVVRRAGEQFF
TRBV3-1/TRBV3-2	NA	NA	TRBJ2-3	TGTGCCAGCAGCCAAGTGCAGGGGCTTGGGCAGTATTTT	CASSQVQGLGQYF
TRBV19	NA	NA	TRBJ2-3	TGTGCCAGTAGTATGATTGGAGGGGGCGGAGATACGCAGTATTTT	CASSMIGGGGDTQYF
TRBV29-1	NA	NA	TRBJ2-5	TGCAGCGTTGAAGGGCTAGCTCAAGAGACCCAGTACTTC	CSVEGLAQETQYF
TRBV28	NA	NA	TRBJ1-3	TGTGCCAGCAGAGCAGGGGTGGCAGGAAACACCATATATTTT	CASRAGVAGNTIYF
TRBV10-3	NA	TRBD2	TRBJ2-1	TGTGCCATCAGTGAGTCGCGGGGGGGTAAGGATGAGCAGTTCTTC	CAISESRGGKDEQFF
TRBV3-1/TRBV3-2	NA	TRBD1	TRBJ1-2	TGTGCCAGCAGCCCTCCCGGGACAGACTATGGCTACACCTTC	CASSPPGTDYGYTF
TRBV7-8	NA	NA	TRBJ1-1	TGTGCCAGCAGCTTACAGGGGCGTGACACTGAAGCTTTCTTT	CASSLQGRDTEAFF
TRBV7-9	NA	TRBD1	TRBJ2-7	TGTGCCAGCAGCGGGACAGATTACTCCTACGAGCAGTACTTC	CASSGTDYSYEQYF
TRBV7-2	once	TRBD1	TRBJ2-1	TGTGCCAGCAGCGTCCGACAGGGGTCCTACAATGAGCAGTTCTTC	CASSVRQGSYNEQFF
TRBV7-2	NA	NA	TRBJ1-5	TGTGCCAGCAGCTTAGATGGAGGGGGCAATCAGCCCCAGCATTTT	CASSLDGGGNQPQHF
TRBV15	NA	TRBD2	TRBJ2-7	TGTGCCACCAGCAGAGTACACCTAGCGGGGAGGTACGAGCAGTACTTC	CATSRVHLAGRYEQYF
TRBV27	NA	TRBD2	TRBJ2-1	TGTGCCAGCAGTTTGCCGCCGGGACTAGCGGCACACAATGAGCAGTTCTTC	CASSLPPGLAAHNEQFF
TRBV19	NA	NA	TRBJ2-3	TGTGCCAGTAGTATCGACAGCGTTACAGATACGCAGTATTTT	CASSIDSVTDTQYF
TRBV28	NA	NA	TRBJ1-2	TGTGCCAGCAGCCGGACTTCCACGGTGTATGGCTACACCTTC	CASSRTSTVYGYTF
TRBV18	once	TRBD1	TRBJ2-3	TGTGCCAGCTCACCTCGGACAGGGCAGGGAGATACGCAGTATTTT	CASSPRTGQGDTQYF
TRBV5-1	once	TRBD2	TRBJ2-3	TGCGCCAGCAGCTTGGTAACTAGCGGGGTCGGAGATACGCAGTATTTT	CASSLVTSGVGDTQYF
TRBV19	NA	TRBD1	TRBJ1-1	TGTGCCAGTAGTTCAAACAAGTGGTCACAGGGGACGAAAGCTTTCTTT	CASSSNKWSQGTKAFF
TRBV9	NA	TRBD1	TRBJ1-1	TGTGCCAGCAGCGCTACAGACAGGGTTGACACTGAAGCTTTCTTT	CASSATDRVDTEAFF
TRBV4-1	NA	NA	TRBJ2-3	TGCGCCAGCAGCCAAGACTTCTTCAATGGTTGGGCCCCCGATCACACAGATACGCAGTATTTT	CASSQDFFNGWAPDHTDTQYF
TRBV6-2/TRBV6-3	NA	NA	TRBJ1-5	TGTGCCAGCAGTTACTCGCAAACAGCGGGGGCGAATCAGCCCCAGCATTTT	CASSYSQTAGANQPQHF
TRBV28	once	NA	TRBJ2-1	TGTGCCAGCAGCCCACGGGGGACCTCCTACAATGAGCAGTTCTTC	CASSPRGTSYNEQFF
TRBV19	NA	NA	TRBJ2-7	TGTGCCAGTAGTATCCTCCCCCGCTACGAGCAGTACTTC	CASSILPRYEQYF
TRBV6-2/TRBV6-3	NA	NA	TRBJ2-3	TGTGCCAGCAGTTACGGGGCGACCTCAGATACGCAGTATTTT	CASSYGATSDTQYF
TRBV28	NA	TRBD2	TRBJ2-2	TGTGCCAGCAGTTTATCGGCGGGGGGAGGAACCGGGGAGCTGTTTTTT	CASSLSAGGGTGELFF
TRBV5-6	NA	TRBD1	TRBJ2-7	TGTGCCAGCAGCTTTGGCGCCGGGACAGGGTATACCTACGAGCAGTACTTC	CASSFGAGTGYTYEQYF
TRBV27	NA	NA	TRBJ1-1	TGTGCCAGCAGTTTATTCGGGAACACTGAAGCTTTCTTT	CASSLFGNTEAFF
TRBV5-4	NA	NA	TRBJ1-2	TGTGCCAGCAGCCGTAACGACAGAACGCACTATGGCTACACCTTC	CASSRNDRTHYGYTF
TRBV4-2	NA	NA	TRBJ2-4	TGTGCCAGCAGCCACCTGGCCATAGCCAAAAACATTCAGTACTTC	CASSHLAIAKNIQYF
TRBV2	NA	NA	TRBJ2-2	TGTGCCAGCAGTGCTGCGGAGGGCGGGGAGCTGTTTTTT	CASSAAEGGELFF
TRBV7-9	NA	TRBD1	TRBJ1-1	TGTGCCAGCACTGGGACAGAAGAAGCTTTCTTT	CASTGTEEAFF
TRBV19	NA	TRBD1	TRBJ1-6	TGTGCCACCCTTGGGGACAGAAATTCACCCCTCCACTTT	CATLGDRNSPLHF
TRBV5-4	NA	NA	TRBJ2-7	TGTGCCAGCAGCTACCGGGGGTCCTACGAGCAGTACTTC	CASSYRGSYEQYF
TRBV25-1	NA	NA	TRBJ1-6	TGTGCCAGCAGTCGGAGTGGGGCGAGTTCACCCCTCCACTTT	CASSRSGASSPLHF
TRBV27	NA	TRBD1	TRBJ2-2	TGTGCCAGCAGTTTTGGGGACAGGATATCGAACACCGGGGAGCTGTTTTTT	CASSFGDRISNTGELFF
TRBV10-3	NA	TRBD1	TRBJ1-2	TGTGCCATCAGCCTGGGACAGGAGAACTATGGCTACACCTTC	CAISLGQENYGYTF
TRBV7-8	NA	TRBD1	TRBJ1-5	TGTGCCAGCAGCTTACAGGGGGGCCTCAATCAGCCCCAGCATTTT	CASSLQGGLNQPQHF
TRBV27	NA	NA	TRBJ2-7	TGTGCCAGCACCACGGGACATCTTGGCGAGCAGTACTTC	CASTTGHLGEQYF
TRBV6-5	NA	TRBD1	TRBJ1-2	TGTGCCAGCAGAGGGACAGGGGGATATGGCTACACCTTC	CASRGTGGYGYTF
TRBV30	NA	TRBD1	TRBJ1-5	TGTGCCTGGAGGGGACAGGGGGTGGGTCAGCCCCAGCATTTT	CAWRGQGVGQPQHF
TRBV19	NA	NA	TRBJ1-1	TGTGCCAGTAGTACACTGGGGGGATTGGGTTTCTTT	CASSTLGGLGFF
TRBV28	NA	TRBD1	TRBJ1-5	TGTGCCAGCAGTTTTCGGGACCCACCGGGACAGGGCTTTCAGCCCCAGCATTTT	CASSFRDPPGQGFQPQHF
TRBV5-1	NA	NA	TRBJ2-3	TGCGCCAGCCGACGGCTACCAACCGCGCGGGCCCCTAGCACAGATACGCAGTATTTT	CASRRLPTARAPSTDTQYF
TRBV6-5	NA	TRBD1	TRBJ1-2	TGTGCCAGCAGTTACCTTACGACAGGGGCTGGCTACACCTTC	CASSYLTTGAGYTF
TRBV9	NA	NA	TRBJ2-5	TGTGCCAGCAGCCCGCGACAGGGAGGCGAGACCCAGTACTTC	CASSPRQGGETQYF
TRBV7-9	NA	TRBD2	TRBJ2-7	TGTGCCAGCACCCCGGCGGGGGGCATCGACGAGCAGTACTTC	CASTPAGGIDEQYF
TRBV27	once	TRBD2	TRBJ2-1	TGTGCCAGCAGCTTAAGGGTAGCGGGAGCGAACAATGAGCAGTTCTTC	CASSLRVAGANNEQFF
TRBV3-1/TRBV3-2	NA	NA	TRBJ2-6	TGTGCCAGCAGCCAAGTTCCTGGGGCCGGGGCCAACGTCCTGACTTTC	CASSQVPGAGANVLTF
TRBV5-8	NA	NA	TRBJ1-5	TGTGCCAGCAGCTTACAGGAGAATCAGCCCCAGCATTTT	CASSLQENQPQHF
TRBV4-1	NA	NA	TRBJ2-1	TGCGCCAGCAGCCAGGTGGGGCAGGGCCGGGCCAATGAGCAGTTCTTC	CASSQVGQGRANEQFF
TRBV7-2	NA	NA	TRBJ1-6	TGTGCCAGCAGCTTAGCGGGAGGGGTTGGTTCACCCCTCCACTTT	CASSLAGGVGSPLHF
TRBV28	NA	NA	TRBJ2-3	TGTGCCAGCAGTTGGGAGAACACAGATACGCAGTATTTT	CASSWENTDTQYF
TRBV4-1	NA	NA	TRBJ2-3	TGCGCCAGCAGCCAAGTAGTGGTTGCGTCAGATACGCAGTATTTT	CASSQVVVASDTQYF
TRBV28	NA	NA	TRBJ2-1	TGTGCCAGCGGAGCCTTAGCGGCAAGCTCCTACAATGAGCAGTTCTTC	CASGALAASSYNEQFF
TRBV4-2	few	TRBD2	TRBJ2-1	TGTGCCAGCAGCCAAGATCTAGCGGGGGGTTACAATGAGCAGTTCTTC	CASSQDLAGGYNEQFF
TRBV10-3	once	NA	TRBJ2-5	TGTGCCATCAGTGAGTTTGGGGGGGGCTCACAAGAGACCCAGTACTTC	CAISEFGGGSQETQYF
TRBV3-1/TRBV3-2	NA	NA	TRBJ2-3	TGTGCCAGCAGCCAGTTGGAGGAGCAGTATTTT	CASSQLEEQYF
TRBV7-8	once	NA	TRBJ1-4	TGTGCCAGCAGCTTAAAGGGAGGGACTAATGAAAAACTGTTTTTT	CASSLKGGTNEKLFF